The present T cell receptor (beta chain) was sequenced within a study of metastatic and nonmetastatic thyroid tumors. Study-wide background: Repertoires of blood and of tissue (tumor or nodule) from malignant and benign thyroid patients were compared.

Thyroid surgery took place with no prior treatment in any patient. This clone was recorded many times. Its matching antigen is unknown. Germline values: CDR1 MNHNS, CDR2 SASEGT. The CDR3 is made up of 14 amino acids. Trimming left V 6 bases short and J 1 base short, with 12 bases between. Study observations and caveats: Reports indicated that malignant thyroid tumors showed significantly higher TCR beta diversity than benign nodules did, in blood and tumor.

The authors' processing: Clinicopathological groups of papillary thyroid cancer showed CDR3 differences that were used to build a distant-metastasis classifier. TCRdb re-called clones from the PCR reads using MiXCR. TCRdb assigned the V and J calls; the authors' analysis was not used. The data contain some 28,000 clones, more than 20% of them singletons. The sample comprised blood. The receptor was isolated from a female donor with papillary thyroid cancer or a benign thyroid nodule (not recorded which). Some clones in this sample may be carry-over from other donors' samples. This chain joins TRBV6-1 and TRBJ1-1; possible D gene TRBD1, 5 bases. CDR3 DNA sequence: TGTGCCAGCAGGGTCGGGACCGCGAACACTGAAGCTTTCTTT. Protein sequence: CASRVGTANTEAFF.